This T cell receptor beta chain comes out of a study of T cells after yellow fever vaccination. TCRdb redid the calling of the 5' RACE reads with MiXCR, one entry per CDR3 protein. This table has roughly 300,000 distinct CDR3 sequences, around 8.1% appearing once. V lost 1 base to trimming and J lost 7 bases, with 17 bases between them. Germline V gene lookup returns CDR1 GTSNPN and CDR2 SVGIG (reference sequence). This CDR3 spans 15 amino acids. The sample holds a few counts of this clonotype. Antigen unknown. Study findings and constraints: Weaker in magnitude, the secondary response showed a faster peak on day 5 versus 15.

This sequence was found in a man aged 18 to 29 who received the YFV17D yellow fever vaccine. The V gene is TRBV30, the J gene TRBJ2-1; no clear D gene. Material: PBMCs, obtained 45 days after the first yellow fever vaccination. CDR3 coding DNA: TGTGCCTGGAGTGCCTGGGCACCCGACGGGAATGAGCAGTTCTTC. It encodes CAWSAWAPDGNEQFF.